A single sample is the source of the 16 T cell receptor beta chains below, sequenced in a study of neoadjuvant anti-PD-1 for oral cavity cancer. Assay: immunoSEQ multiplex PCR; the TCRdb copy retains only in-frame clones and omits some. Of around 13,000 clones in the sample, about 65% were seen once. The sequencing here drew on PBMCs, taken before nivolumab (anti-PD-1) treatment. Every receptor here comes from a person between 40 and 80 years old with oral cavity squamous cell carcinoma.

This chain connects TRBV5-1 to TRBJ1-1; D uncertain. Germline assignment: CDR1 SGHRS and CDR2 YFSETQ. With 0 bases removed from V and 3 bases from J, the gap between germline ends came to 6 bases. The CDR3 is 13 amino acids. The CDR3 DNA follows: TGCGCCAGCAGCTTGGGGGTTGACACTGAAGCTTTCTTT. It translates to CASSLGVDTEAFF.

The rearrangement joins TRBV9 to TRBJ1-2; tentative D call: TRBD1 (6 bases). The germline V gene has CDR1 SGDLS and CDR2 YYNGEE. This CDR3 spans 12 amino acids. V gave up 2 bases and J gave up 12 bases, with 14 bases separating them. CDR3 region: CASSVDRLGNTF. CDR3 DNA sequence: TGTGCCAGCAGCGTCGACAGGTTAGGAAACACCTTC.

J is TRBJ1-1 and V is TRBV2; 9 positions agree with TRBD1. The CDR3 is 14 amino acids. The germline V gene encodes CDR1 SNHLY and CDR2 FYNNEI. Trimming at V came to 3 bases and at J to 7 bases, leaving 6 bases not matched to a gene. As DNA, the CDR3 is TGTGCCAGCAGTGAGACAGGGGGGATTCTTGAAGCTTTCTTT. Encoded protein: CASSETGGILEAFF.

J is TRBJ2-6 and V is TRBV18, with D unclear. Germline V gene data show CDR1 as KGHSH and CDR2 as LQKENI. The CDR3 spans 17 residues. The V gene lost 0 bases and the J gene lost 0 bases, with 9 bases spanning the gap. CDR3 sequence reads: CASSPPVQLSGANVLTF. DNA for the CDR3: TGTGCCAGCTCACCACCGGTACAGCTCTCTGGGGCCAACGTCCTGACTTTC.

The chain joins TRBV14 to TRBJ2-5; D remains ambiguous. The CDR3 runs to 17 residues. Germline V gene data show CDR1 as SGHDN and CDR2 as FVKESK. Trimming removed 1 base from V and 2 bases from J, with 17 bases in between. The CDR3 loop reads CASSQAYPGFWQETQYF. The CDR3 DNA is TGTGCCAGCAGCCAAGCCTACCCGGGTTTTTGGCAAGAGACCCAGTACTTC.

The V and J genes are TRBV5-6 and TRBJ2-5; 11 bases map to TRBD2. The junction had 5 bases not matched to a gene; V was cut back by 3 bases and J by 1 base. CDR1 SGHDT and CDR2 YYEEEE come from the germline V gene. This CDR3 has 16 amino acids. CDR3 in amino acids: CASSSLAGGSQETQYF. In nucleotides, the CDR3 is TGTGCCAGCAGCTCCTTAGCGGGGGGGAGCCAAGAGACCCAGTACTTC.

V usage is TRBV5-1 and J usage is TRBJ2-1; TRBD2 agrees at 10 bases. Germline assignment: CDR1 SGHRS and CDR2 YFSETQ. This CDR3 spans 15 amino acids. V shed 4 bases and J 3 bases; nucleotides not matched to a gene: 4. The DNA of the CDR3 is TGCGCCAGCAGCACCGGGACTAGCGACTACAATGAGCAGTTCTTC. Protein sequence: CASSTGTSDYNEQFF.

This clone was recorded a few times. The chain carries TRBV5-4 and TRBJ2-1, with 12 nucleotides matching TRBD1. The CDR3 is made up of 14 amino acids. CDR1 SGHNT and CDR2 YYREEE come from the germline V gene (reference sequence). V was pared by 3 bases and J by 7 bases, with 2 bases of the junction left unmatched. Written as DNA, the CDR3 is TGTGCCAGCAGCTGGGACAGGGGGCTGAATGAGCAGTTCTTC. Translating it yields CASSWDRGLNEQFF.

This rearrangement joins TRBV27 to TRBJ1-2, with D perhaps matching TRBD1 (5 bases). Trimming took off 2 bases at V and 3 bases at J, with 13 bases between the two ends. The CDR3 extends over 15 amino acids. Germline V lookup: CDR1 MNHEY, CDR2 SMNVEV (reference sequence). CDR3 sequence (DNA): TGTGCCAGCAGTTTAATCGGGACCAGGGACTATGGCTACACCTTC. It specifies CASSLIGTRDYGYTF.

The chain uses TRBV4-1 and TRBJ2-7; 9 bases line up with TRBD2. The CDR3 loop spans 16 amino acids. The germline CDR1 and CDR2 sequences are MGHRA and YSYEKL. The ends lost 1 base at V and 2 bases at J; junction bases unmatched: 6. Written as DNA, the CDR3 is TGCGCCAGCAGCCAAGGCTATGGCGGGAGGGCCTACGAGCAGTACTTC. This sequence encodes CASSQGYGGRAYEQYF.

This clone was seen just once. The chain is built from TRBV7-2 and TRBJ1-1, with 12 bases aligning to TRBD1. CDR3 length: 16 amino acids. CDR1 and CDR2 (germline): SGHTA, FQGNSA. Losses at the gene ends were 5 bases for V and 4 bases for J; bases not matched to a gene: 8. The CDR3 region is CASSGRDRGLVTEAFF. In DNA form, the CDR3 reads TGTGCCAGCAGCGGCCGGGACAGGGGGCTTGTCACTGAAGCTTTCTTT.

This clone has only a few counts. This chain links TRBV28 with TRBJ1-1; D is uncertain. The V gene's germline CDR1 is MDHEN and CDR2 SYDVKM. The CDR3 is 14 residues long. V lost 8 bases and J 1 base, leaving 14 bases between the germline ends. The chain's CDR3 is CASPPSGANTEAFF. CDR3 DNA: TGTGCCAGCCCCCCGTCGGGAGCGAACACTGAAGCTTTCTTT.

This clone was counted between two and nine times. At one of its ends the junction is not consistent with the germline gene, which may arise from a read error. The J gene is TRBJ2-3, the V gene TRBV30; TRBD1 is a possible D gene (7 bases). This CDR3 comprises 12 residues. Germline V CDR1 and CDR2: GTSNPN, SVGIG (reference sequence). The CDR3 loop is CAWTSAGGRLNF. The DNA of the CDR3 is TGTGCCTGGACTTCGGCAGGGGGGCGCTTAAATTTT. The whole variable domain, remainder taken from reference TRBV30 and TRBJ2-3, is SQTIHQWPATLVQPVGSPLSLECTVEGTSNPNLYWYRQAAGRGLQLLFYSVGIGQISSEVPQNLSASRPQDRQFILSSKKLLLSDSGFYLCAWTSAGGRLNFGPGTRLTVL.

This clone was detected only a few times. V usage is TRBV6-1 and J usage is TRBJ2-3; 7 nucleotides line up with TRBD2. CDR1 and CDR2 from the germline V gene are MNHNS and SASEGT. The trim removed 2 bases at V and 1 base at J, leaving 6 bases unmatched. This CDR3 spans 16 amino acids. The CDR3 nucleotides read TGTGCCAGCAGTGAAACGATCGCGGGAGGCACAGATACGCAGTATTTT. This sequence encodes CASSETIAGGTDTQYF.

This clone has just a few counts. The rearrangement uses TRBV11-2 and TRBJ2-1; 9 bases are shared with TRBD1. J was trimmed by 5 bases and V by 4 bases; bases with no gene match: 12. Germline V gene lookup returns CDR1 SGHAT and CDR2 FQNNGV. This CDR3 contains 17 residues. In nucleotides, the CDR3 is TGTGCCAGCAGCTCGACAGGGGGATTTCCTACGGACAATGAGCAGTTCTTC. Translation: CASSSTGGFPTDNEQFF. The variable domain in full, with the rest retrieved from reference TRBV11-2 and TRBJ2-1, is EAGVAQSPRYKIIEKRQSVAFWCNPISGHATLYWYQQILGQGPKLLIQFQNNGVVDDSQLPKDRFSAERLKGVDSTLKIQPAKLEDSAVYLCASSSTGGFPTDNEQFFGPGTRLTVL.

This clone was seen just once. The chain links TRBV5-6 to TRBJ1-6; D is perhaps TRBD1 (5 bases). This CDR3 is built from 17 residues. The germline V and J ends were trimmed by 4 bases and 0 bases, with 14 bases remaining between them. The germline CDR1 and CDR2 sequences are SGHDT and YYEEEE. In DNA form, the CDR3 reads TGTGCCAGCAGCCACACCCCCGGGGGCTCCTATAATTCACCCCTCCACTTT. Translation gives CASSHTPGGSYNSPLHF.